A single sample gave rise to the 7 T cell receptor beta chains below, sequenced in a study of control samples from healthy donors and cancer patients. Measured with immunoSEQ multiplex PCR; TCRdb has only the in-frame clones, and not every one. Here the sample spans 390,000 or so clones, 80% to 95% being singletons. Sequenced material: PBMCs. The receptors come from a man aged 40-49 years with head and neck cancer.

The CDR3 reads CASSGLSWGTDTQYF. CDR3 nucleotide sequence: TGTGCCAGCAGCGGACTCTCCTGGGGGACAGATACGCAGTATTTT. The chain uses TRBV6-6 and TRBJ2-3; D possibly uses TRBD1 or TRBD2 (5 bases each). The V and J ends lost 6 bases and 3 bases respectively, with 16 bases between them. Germline V gene sequence: CDR1 MNHNY, CDR2 SVGAGI (reference sequence). CDR3 length: 15 amino acids.

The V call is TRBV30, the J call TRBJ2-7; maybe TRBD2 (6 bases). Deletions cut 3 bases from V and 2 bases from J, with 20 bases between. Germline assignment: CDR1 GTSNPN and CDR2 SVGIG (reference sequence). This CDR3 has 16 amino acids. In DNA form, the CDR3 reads TGTGCCTGGAGACTTGGCTCGGGACTCAGAGCCTACGAGCAGTACTTC. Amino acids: CAWRLGSGLRAYEQYF.

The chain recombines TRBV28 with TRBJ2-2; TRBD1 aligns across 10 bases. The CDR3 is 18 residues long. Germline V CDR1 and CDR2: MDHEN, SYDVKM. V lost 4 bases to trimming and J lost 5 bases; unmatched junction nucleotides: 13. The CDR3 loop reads CASSSAAGTGALTGELFF. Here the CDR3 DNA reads TGTGCCAGCAGTTCCGCCGCCGGGACAGGGGCTCTAACCGGGGAGCTGTTTTTT.

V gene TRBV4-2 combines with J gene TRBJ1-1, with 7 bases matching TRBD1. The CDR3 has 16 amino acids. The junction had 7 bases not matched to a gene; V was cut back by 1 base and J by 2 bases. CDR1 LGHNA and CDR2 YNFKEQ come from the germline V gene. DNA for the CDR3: TGTGCCAGCAGCCAAGCGACAGGGTCCTCCAACACTGAAGCTTTCTTT. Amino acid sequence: CASSQATGSSNTEAFF.

The CDR3 DNA reads as TGTGCCAGCAGGGACGGGACTTACACTGAAGCTTTCTTT. It specifies CASRDGTYTEAFF. The V and J genes are TRBV13 and TRBJ1-1, with D possibly TRBD1 on 5 matching bases. V was shortened by 6 bases and J by 3 bases, with 11 bases between the two germline ends. Germline V gene lookup returns CDR1 PRHDT and CDR2 FYEKMQ (reference sequence). The CDR3 extends over 13 amino acids.

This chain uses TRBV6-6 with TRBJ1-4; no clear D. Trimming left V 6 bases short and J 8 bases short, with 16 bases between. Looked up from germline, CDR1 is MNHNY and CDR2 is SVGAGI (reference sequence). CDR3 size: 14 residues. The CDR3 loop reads CASRLGAPGEKLFF. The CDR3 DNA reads TGTGCCAGCAGATTAGGAGCCCCTGGCGAAAAACTGTTTTTT.

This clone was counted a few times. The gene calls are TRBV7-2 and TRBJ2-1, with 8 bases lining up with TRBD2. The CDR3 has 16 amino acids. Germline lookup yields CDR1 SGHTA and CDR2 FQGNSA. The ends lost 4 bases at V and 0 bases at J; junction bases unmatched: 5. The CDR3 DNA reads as TGTGCCAGCAGCTCTCGCGGGGGGAGCTCCTACAATGAGCAGTTCTTC. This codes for CASSSRGGSSYNEQFF.